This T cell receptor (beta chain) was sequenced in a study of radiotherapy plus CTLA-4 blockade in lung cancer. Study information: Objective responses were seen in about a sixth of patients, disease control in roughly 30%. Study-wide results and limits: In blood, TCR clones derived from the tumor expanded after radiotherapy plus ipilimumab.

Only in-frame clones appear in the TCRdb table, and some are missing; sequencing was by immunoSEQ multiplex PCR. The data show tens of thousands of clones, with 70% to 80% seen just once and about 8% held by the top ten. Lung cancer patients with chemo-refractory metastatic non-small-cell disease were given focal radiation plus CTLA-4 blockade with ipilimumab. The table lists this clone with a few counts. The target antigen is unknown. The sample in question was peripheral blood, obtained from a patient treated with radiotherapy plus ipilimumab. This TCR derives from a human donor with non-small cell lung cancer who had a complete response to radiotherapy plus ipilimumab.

CDR3 nucleotides: TGCGCCAGCAGCCAAGAGTGGGGGGGCCGGGAGACCCAGTACTTC. This gives the protein CASSQEWGGRETQYF. V usage is TRBV4-1 and J usage is TRBJ2-5; a possible D gene is TRBD2 (7 bases). CDR1 and CDR2 (germline): MGHRA, YSYEKL. Trimming took 0 bases from V and 5 from J, leaving 13 bases between them. This CDR3 region has 15 residues.